This T cell receptor beta chain was recorded in a study of blood T cells in healthy people across ages (dated by TCRdb to between 2014 and 2017). Turning to the overall study: In model experiments, template switching captured roughly one uniquely barcoded TCR beta cDNA molecule for every two T cells. Age-related changes in TCR beta repertoire diversity were measured in the study by deep sequencing normalized with unique cDNA molecular identifiers. Four age groups were formed from the donors: young (average roughly 16 years), middle-aged (just under 40), aged (roughly 59) and long-lived (about 75). To avoid experimental bias, donors of different ages were randomly spread across the sequencing lanes. Using the same blood draw, the study looked at two additional independent replicas of 1 million unique cDNA reads for two donors, one aged 18 to 29 and the other aged 80 or older.

On the study overall, not on this receptor specifically: Because profiling used bulk unsorted PBMCs, naive and antigen-experienced compartments could not be compared conclusively. Estimates of total diversity based on one million sequenced T cells were considered lower bounds and underestimates. The CMV infection status of donors was not known, potentially confounding age-related changes in expanded clonotypes. Compared with the aged group, the long-lived group had more naive CD4+ T cells, fewer expanded clones and increased TCR diversity, a pattern suggesting age selection. A strong correlation was found between observed TCR beta diversity and the percentage of naive T cells measured by flow cytometry. Observed TCR beta diversity per million T cells fell roughly linearly with age, and a significant reduction was already apparent by age about 38.

Sequences DFQATT (CDR1) and SNEGSKA (CDR2) are obtained from the germline V gene (reference sequence). The CDR3 goes from the cysteine to the phenylalanine over 18 residues. Left in the record is the CDR3 DNA by itself, 54 bases read in frame from the first base. Donors were under 40 systemically healthy Caucasian individuals from Russia aged about 6 to 100 years. Each donor gave approximately 9.3 milliliters of peripheral blood, collected into EDTA-treated Vacutainer tubes. Ficoll-Paque density-gradient centrifugation was used to isolate PBMCs, with at least 6 million per sample. Trizol reagent was used to extract total RNA from PBMCs, with at least 5.5 micrograms per sample. For every donor, flow cytometry on a PBMC aliquot measured the percentage of naive CD45RAhigh/CD27high T cells. The library was obtained by 5' RACE. Sequenced on an Illumina HiSeq 2500. A second PCR of about 7 to 12 cycles was performed with a sample-barcoded 5' primer and a J-beta primer mix. A template-switch 5' adaptor carrying 12 random nucleotides introduced a unique molecular identifier onto each TCR beta cDNA molecule. At least 2.5 million CDR3-containing paired-end reads were obtained from each sample. The Mint cDNA synthesis kit, primed by a TRBC-specific oligonucleotide, was used to synthesize first-strand cDNA from all RNA. Following uracil-DNA glycosylase treatment, all cDNA underwent a first 18-cycle PCR with the universal primers M1SS and BC2_uni_R. The authors processed their data as follows. For normalization, 1 million high-quality reads were randomly selected from each sample, with every read carrying a distinct molecular identifier. Instead of being binned into consensus sequences, reads with shared molecular identifiers were discarded. MiTCR, set to a Q25 quality threshold and the strictest error-elimination algorithm, was used for CDR3 identification, clonotype clustering and error correction. Lower-bound total TCR beta diversity was estimated with a nonparametric unseen species model using Euler transformation. TCRdb trimmed public reads at Q25 via fastp, called clones via MiXCR and kept in-frame beta chains. Rows are combined by CDR3 protein, so each entry shows the most common genes and DNA. The authors' filters were not applied to this entry. The sample has approximately 290,000 distinct CDR3 sequences on record, around 27% of them singletons. 29% of the sample belongs to the ten largest clones.

This clonotype was detected only once. The clone's antigen remains unknown. Base qualities are missing; no much larger clone stands one base away. A single read is weak support. The chain couples TRBV20-1 to TRBJ2-5, with 12 bases aligning to TRBD2. The assigned J gene may be wrong: the sequence end matches TRBJ2-7 better. Sequenced: blood. The origin of this receptor is a woman aged 70-85 years in good health. The DNA sequence is as follows: TGCAGTGCCGAGGGACTAGCGGGCGCCGGTCGTTCCGCCTACGAGCAGTACTTC. Translation gives CSAEGLAGAGRSAYEQYF.